This T cell receptor beta chain was captured in a study of cytomegalovirus exposure and HLA in healthy donors. Across the whole study: When 300 to 400 donors were genotyped, approximately 81% of them were found to fall in the Caucasian-associated ancestry cluster. Broader study findings: In a later analysis, TCR beta V- and J-gene trimming showed a link to a missense DCLRE1C variant. An Asian-associated ancestry cluster reportedly showed fewer N-insertions than the approximately 650-donor mean in a later analysis.

With 60 Vbeta and 13 Jbeta primers, the PCR was carried out. Sequencing was performed with immunoSEQ multiplex PCR; in TCRdb, only in-frame clones are kept and a portion is missing. The data show fewer than 250,000 clones, about four fifths seen once. The V end was cut by 5 bases, the J end by 4 bases, with 14 bases between. Germline CDR1 is MDHEN and CDR2 is SYDVKM. CDR3 size: 14 residues. Turning to this clone: Its antigen is unidentified.

The clonotype comes from a woman in her twenties or thirties in good health and CMV-seropositive. The sequenced sample consisted of PBMCs. The rearrangement joins TRBV28 to TRBJ1-1, with a tentative D call TRBD1 (6 bases). The CDR3 is CASSTQGLGTEAFF. In nucleotides, the CDR3 is TGTGCCAGCAGTACACAGGGATTAGGCACTGAAGCTTTCTTT. Looking up the rest from reference TRBV28 and TRBJ1-1 gives the full variable domain: DVKVTQSSRYLVKRTGEKVFLECVQDMDHENMFWYRQDPGLGLRLIYFSYDVKMKEKGDIPEGYSVSREKKERFSLILESASTNQTSMYLCASSTQGLGTEAFFGQGTRLTVV.